This is a list of T cell receptor beta chains from one sample in a study of blood T cell repertoires in COVID-19. The repertoire was sequenced with immunoSEQ multiplex PCR; TCRdb's copy has only in-frame clones and lacks some. Of 140,000 or so clones listed, 80% to 90% are singletons. Sequencing was carried out using peripheral blood. These receptors all come from a man between 60 and 70 years old with active or convalescent COVID-19. CDR3s include the opening cysteine and the closing phenylalanine or tryptophan. Fields, in order: D gene, V gene, clone size, J gene, CDR3 protein, CDR3 DNA. D genes are given only for firm matches. Clone size is shown for a subset of rows, as once, few, many or a class of expanded clone.

TRBD2	TRBV19	-	TRBJ2-1	CASSISLWTSGRMGNEQFF	TGTGCCAGTAGTATTAGCTTATGGACTAGCGGGAGGATGGGCAATGAGCAGTTCTTC
-	TRBV24-1	-	TRBJ2-1	CATSGDGAGLNNEQFF	TGTGCCACCAGTGGGGATGGGGCAGGGTTGAACAATGAGCAGTTCTTC
-	TRBV12-3/TRBV12-4	-	TRBJ1-1	CASSFDRNTEAFF	TGTGCCAGCAGTTTTGATAGGAACACTGAAGCTTTCTTT
TRBD2	TRBV7-6	-	TRBJ2-1	CASSPGLGMYNEQFF	TGTGCCAGCAGCCCCGGACTAGGAATGTACAATGAGCAGTTCTTC
-	TRBV12-3/TRBV12-4	-	TRBJ1-1	CASSFAQNTEAFF	TGTGCCAGCAGTTTTGCGCAGAACACTGAAGCTTTCTTT
TRBD1	TRBV7-9	-	TRBJ1-5	CASSTQTGGTGEAQHF	TGTGCCAGCAGCACTCAAACAGGGGGCACCGGAGAGGCCCAGCATTTT
TRBD1	TRBV6-6	few	TRBJ2-7	CASRTGTGAEQYF	TGTGCCAGCAGGACCGGGACAGGGGCCGAGCAGTACTTC
-	TRBV7-6	-	TRBJ1-4	CASSLEAGPNEKLFF	TGTGCCAGCAGCTTAGAGGCGGGCCCTAATGAAAAACTGTTTTTT
TRBD1	TRBV13	-	TRBJ2-5	CASKGGRVETQYF	TGTGCCAGCAAAGGGGGCAGGGTTGAGACCCAGTACTTC
-	TRBV10-3	once	TRBJ1-4	CAISPRGGSNEKLFF	TGTGCCATCAGTCCCCGGGGGGGGTCTAATGAAAAACTGTTTTTT
-	TRBV9	-	TRBJ2-7	CASSVGSFGEQYF	TGTGCCAGCAGCGTGGGCTCATTCGGCGAGCAGTACTTC
-	TRBV27	-	TRBJ1-5	CASSLSRGESNQPQHF	TGTGCCAGCAGTTTATCCAGGGGAGAGAGCAATCAGCCCCAGCATTTT
TRBD1	TRBV5-8	-	TRBJ1-1	CASSPGTGAMNTEAFF	TGTGCCAGCAGCCCCGGGACAGGAGCCATGAACACTGAAGCTTTCTTT
TRBD2	TRBV18	-	TRBJ2-6	CASSPWGQPGGRSGANVLTF	TGTGCCAGCTCACCATGGGGCCAGCCGGGAGGTCGCTCTGGGGCCAACGTCCTGACTTTC
TRBD2	TRBV28	-	TRBJ2-1	CASGPGGRIRNEQFF	TGTGCCAGCGGTCCGGGAGGAAGAATTCGAAATGAGCAGTTCTTC
-	TRBV7-2	-	TRBJ2-7	CASSAYLGRVEQYF	TGTGCCAGCTCCGCGTACCTAGGTAGAGTCGAGCAGTACTTC
-	TRBV5-4	-	TRBJ1-4	CASSSHDRATNEKLFF	TGTGCCAGCAGCTCCCACGACAGAGCAACTAATGAAAAACTGTTTTTT
-	TRBV4-1	-	TRBJ2-4	CASSQGPQGRRTKNIQYF	TGCGCCAGCAGCCAAGGACCTCAGGGGCGGCGGACCAAAAACATTCAGTACTTC
TRBD1	TRBV5-1	few	TRBJ2-3	CASSRAGGGASSTDTQYF	TGCGCCAGCAGCCGGGCAGGGGGTGGAGCCTCTAGCACAGATACGCAGTATTTT
-	TRBV5-4	-	TRBJ2-5	CASSERTEPQETQYF	TGTGCCAGCAGCGAAAGGACAGAGCCCCAAGAGACCCAGTACTTC
-	TRBV5-8	few	TRBJ1-1	CASSLTGTATEAFF	TGTGCCAGCAGCCTGACAGGAACGGCCACTGAAGCTTTCTTT
-	TRBV27	few	TRBJ2-6	CASSFLSPQANVLTF	TGTGCCAGCAGTTTTCTCTCCCCACAAGCCAACGTCCTGACTTTC
TRBD2	TRBV11-2	once	TRBJ2-1	CASSPRLAGDSNEQFF	TGTGCCAGCAGCCCCCGACTAGCGGGAGATTCCAATGAGCAGTTCTTC
-	TRBV5-4	-	TRBJ2-1	CASSSKKTGTMEFNEQFF	TGTGCCAGCAGCTCAAAAAAAACCGGGACAATGGAATTCAATGAGCAGTTCTTC
-	TRBV7-9	-	TRBJ2-1	CASSSPVPYEQFF	TGTGCCAGCAGCTCTCCCGTCCCTTATGAGCAGTTCTTC
TRBD1	TRBV7-2	-	TRBJ1-5	CASSSRGQGDNQPQHF	TGTGCCAGCAGCTCTAGGGGACAGGGGGACAATCAGCCCCAGCATTTT
TRBD1	TRBV6-5	-	TRBJ2-7	CASSYSGTGGLNEQYF	TGTGCCAGCAGTTACTCCGGGACAGGGGGTTTGAACGAGCAGTACTTC
-	TRBV7-2	-	TRBJ1-3	CASSLAIAPGASGNTIYF	TGTGCCAGCAGCTTAGCCATAGCCCCGGGTGCCTCTGGAAACACCATATATTTT
TRBD1	TRBV6-5	-	TRBJ2-7	CASSFLGQEYF	TGTGCCAGCAGTTTTTTAGGACAGGAGTACTTC
TRBD1	TRBV15	-	TRBJ1-5	CATRLGQGDEPQHF	TGTGCCACCAGATTAGGACAGGGAGATGAGCCCCAGCATTTT
TRBD2	TRBV9	-	TRBJ2-7	CASSVGAGGYEQYF	TGTGCCAGCAGCGTAGGGGCGGGAGGTTACGAGCAGTACTTC
TRBD2	TRBV28	once	TRBJ2-7	CASRGGGSYEQYF	TGTGCCAGCAGGGGCGGGGGCTCCTACGAGCAGTACTTC
-	TRBV4-2	few	TRBJ1-1	CASSQDFRQGNTEAFF	TGTGCCAGCAGCCAAGATTTTAGGCAGGGAAACACTGAAGCTTTCTTT
TRBD1	TRBV14	-	TRBJ1-1	CASSRMDRVRTEAFF	TGTGCCAGCAGCCGAATGGACAGGGTCCGGACTGAAGCTTTCTTT
TRBD1	TRBV14	-	TRBJ1-5	CASSTGVEQPQHF	TGTGCCAGCAGCACAGGGGTAGAACAGCCCCAGCATTTT
-	TRBV28	-	TRBJ1-1	CASSPGSGRGNTEAFF	TGTGCCAGCAGCCCCGGCTCAGGGAGGGGGAACACTGAAGCTTTCTTT
TRBD1	TRBV18	-	TRBJ2-5	CASSPRDRGLETQYF	TGTGCCAGCTCACCCCGGGACAGGGGGCTTGAGACCCAGTACTTC
-	TRBV7-2	-	TRBJ2-3	CASSPMRLGTQYF	TGTGCCAGCAGCCCCATGAGGTTGGGTACGCAGTATTTT
TRBD2	TRBV5-6	-	TRBJ2-7	CASSGSRDYKTYEQYF	TGTGCCAGCAGCGGGAGCCGGGACTACAAAACCTACGAGCAGTACTTC
-	TRBV5-8	few	TRBJ2-3	CASSSTRVGRRHVKYF	TGTGCCAGCAGCTCGACGCGGGTCGGCCGACGCCATGTCAAGTATTTT
TRBD1	TRBV30	-	TRBJ1-4	CAWSDRGKAHGEKLFF	TGTGCCTGGAGTGACAGGGGAAAGGCCCATGGTGAAAAACTGTTTTTT
-	TRBV7-9	-	TRBJ1-2	CASRSSRDIGYGYTF	TGTGCCAGCAGGTCATCCCGGGACATAGGCTATGGCTACACCTTC
TRBD2	TRBV11-1	-	TRBJ2-7	CASSFGGASGTYEQYF	TGTGCCAGCAGTTTCGGAGGGGCTAGCGGGACCTACGAGCAGTACTTC
-	TRBV5-1	-	TRBJ2-7	CASSLDQGSYEQYF	TGCGCCAGCAGCTTGGACCAGGGGTCCTACGAGCAGTACTTC
TRBD2	TRBV7-9	-	TRBJ2-2	CASSEGLADTGELFF	TGTGCCAGCAGCGAGGGACTAGCGGACACCGGGGAGCTGTTTTTT
TRBD2	TRBV18	once	TRBJ2-1	CASSETSGSNNEQFF	TGTGCCAGCTCAGAAACTAGCGGCTCTAACAATGAGCAGTTCTTC
TRBD1	TRBV28	once	TRBJ1-3	CASSPTGGGRNTIYF	TGTGCCAGCAGTCCCACAGGGGGAGGGAGAAACACCATATATTTT
TRBD2	TRBV9	-	TRBJ2-1	CASSVQGRGRAWDEQFF	TGTGCCAGCAGCGTCCAAGGGCGCGGGAGGGCCTGGGATGAGCAGTTCTTC
TRBD2	TRBV7-9	-	TRBJ2-3	CASSLGVLAGGPTDTQYF	TGTGCCAGCAGCTTAGGGGTGTTAGCGGGAGGGCCAACAGATACGCAGTATTTT
TRBD1	TRBV19	once	TRBJ2-5	CASSPDRGQETQYF	TGTGCCAGTAGTCCCGACAGGGGGCAAGAGACCCAGTACTTC
-	TRBV5-1	-	TRBJ2-6	CASSLVQGKSGANVLTF	TGCGCCAGCAGCTTGGTCCAGGGAAAGTCCGGGGCCAACGTCCTGACTTTC
-	TRBV15	-	TRBJ1-4	CATSGQTTNEKLFF	TGTGCCACCAGCGGACAGACAACTAATGAAAAACTGTTTTTT
TRBD1	TRBV19	once	TRBJ2-5	CASSVDRGQETQYF	TGTGCCAGTAGTGTCGACAGGGGACAAGAGACCCAGTACTTC
TRBD1	TRBV7-2	few	TRBJ2-7	CASSPTPGQGSFEQYF	TGTGCCAGCAGCCCAACCCCGGGACAGGGGTCCTTCGAGCAGTACTTC